The rows below give T cell receptor beta chains drawn from one sample of a study of blood T cell repertoires in COVID-19. Libraries were prepared by immunoSEQ multiplex PCR; TCRdb keeps only in-frame clonotypes and omits some of them. The repertoire holds 130,000 or so clones, with about four fifths as singletons. Sequenced: peripheral blood. These receptors all come from a human donor in a cohort sampled during active COVID-19. The CDR3 runs from the conserved cysteine through the conserved F or W. A D gene is named only where the DNA matches it firmly. Only some rows state a clone size, as once, few, many or a class for expanded clones.

-	TRBD2	TRBV29-1	TRBJ2-1	TGCAGCGTTGATCTTGGCGGGGGGGGAGGCAATGAGCAGTTCTTC	CSVDLGGGGGNEQFF
-	-	TRBV18	TRBJ1-1	TGTGCCAGCTCACCCGACAGGCCGGTTGAAGCTTTCTTT	CASSPDRPVEAFF
-	-	TRBV3-1/TRBV3-2	TRBJ1-3	TGTGCCAGCAGCGCTGAGAGCTCTGGAAACACCATATATTTT	CASSAESSGNTIYF
-	-	TRBV3-1/TRBV3-2	TRBJ1-5	TGTGCCAGCAGTTCCGCGGGTCAGCCCCAGCATTTT	CASSSAGQPQHF
-	-	TRBV12-3/TRBV12-4	TRBJ1-2	TGTGCCAGCAGCAACACGTTCACGAATGGCTACACCTTC	CASSNTFTNGYTF
once	-	TRBV4-2	TRBJ1-2	TGTGCCAGCAGCCAAACTAACCTCTATGGCTACACCTTC	CASSQTNLYGYTF
few	-	TRBV7-9	TRBJ1-4	TGTGCCAGCAGCCGACGGGGGGCCGTAGGGAAAGAAAAACTGTTTTTT	CASSRRGAVGKEKLFF
-	-	TRBV29-1	TRBJ2-1	TGCAGCGGTAACAGGTATGCCGATGAGCAGTTCTTC	CSGNRYADEQFF
few	TRBD2	TRBV27	TRBJ2-1	TGTGCCAGCAGTTCACCTCGACTAGCGGGGGGCCCCGCGAATGAGCAGTTCTTC	CASSSPRLAGGPANEQFF
-	-	TRBV30	TRBJ2-2	TGTGCCTGGAAAGGGACATTTGGAATCGGGGAGCTGTTTTTT	CAWKGTFGIGELFF
few	-	TRBV3-1/TRBV3-2	TRBJ1-3	TGTGCCAGCAGCCAAGAACAGGGCGGAAACACCATATATTTT	CASSQEQGGNTIYF
-	TRBD2	TRBV2	TRBJ2-3	TGTGCCAGCAGTGAGCGGGGGATACCCACAGATACGCAGTATTTT	CASSERGIPTDTQYF
once	-	TRBV18	TRBJ2-7	TGTGCCAGCTCACCAGGCGTGAGGGAGCAGTACTTC	CASSPGVREQYF
few	-	TRBV4-1	TRBJ1-3	TGCGCCAGCAGCCAAGAAGGGTTAGAGGGAATCCCTGGAAACACCATATATTTT	CASSQEGLEGIPGNTIYF
-	-	TRBV10-2	TRBJ1-6	TGCGCCAGCAGGCAGGGTGGATCACCCCTCCACTTT	CASRQGGSPLHF
-	-	TRBV30	TRBJ1-4	TGTGCCTGGAAACAGGGATTACAGGAAAAACTGTTTTTT	CAWKQGLQEKLFF
-	TRBD2	TRBV5-1	TRBJ2-1	TGCGCCAGCAGCTTGTCGATAGCGGGGGGGCTCGATGAGCAGTTCTTC	CASSLSIAGGLDEQFF
-	-	TRBV6-1	TRBJ1-5	TGTGCCAGCAGTGAACGGGGGGGACAGCCCCAGCATTTT	CASSERGGQPQHF
-	-	TRBV7-9	TRBJ2-5	TGTGCCAGCAGCTTAGGTGGAGATGGAGAGACCCAGTACTTC	CASSLGGDGETQYF
-	-	TRBV18	TRBJ2-2	TGTGCCAGCTCAGCTGTCCGCACTGGGGAGCTGTTTTTT	CASSAVRTGELFF
-	-	TRBV7-6	TRBJ2-2	TGTGCCAGCAGCTTAGTGGTAGGGGCAGGGGCCAACACCGGGGAGCTGTTTTTT	CASSLVVGAGANTGELFF
-	TRBD2	TRBV9	TRBJ2-3	TGTGCCAGCAGCGTAGTAGCGGGGGGAAGCACAGATACGCAGTATTTT	CASSVVAGGSTDTQYF
-	-	TRBV5-1	TRBJ1-3	TGCGCCAGCAGCTTGGGGGCACAGAGCTCTGGAAACACCATATATTTT	CASSLGAQSSGNTIYF
-	-	TRBV6-5	TRBJ2-7	TGTGCCAGCAGAGGAGCAGGGCCCTACGAGCAGTACTTC	CASRGAGPYEQYF
-	-	TRBV7-2	TRBJ2-4	TGTGCCAGCAGCTTAGAGGAGGCACCCTGGGGAAACATTCAGTACTTC	CASSLEEAPWGNIQYF
-	TRBD2	TRBV5-6	TRBJ2-7	TGTGCCAGCAGCTTGGGACTAGCGGGGGGGCACGAGCAGTACTTC	CASSLGLAGGHEQYF
-	-	TRBV7-2	TRBJ2-3	TGTGCCAGCAGCTCGGACAGATGGACCACAGATACGCAGTATTTT	CASSSDRWTTDTQYF
few	-	TRBV30	TRBJ2-7	TGTGCCTGGAGTTCAGTCTACGAGCAGTACTTC	CAWSSVYEQYF
-	-	TRBV6-2/TRBV6-3	TRBJ2-2	TGTGCCAGCAGTTACCCCGGACGGGGAGAGGGTGGCGGGGAGCTGTTTTTT	CASSYPGRGEGGGELFF
-	-	TRBV12-5	TRBJ2-7	TGTGCTAGTGGTTTGGTAATGGACGGATCGGGGAGCTACGAGCAGTACTTC	CASGLVMDGSGSYEQYF
-	-	TRBV6-1	TRBJ2-2	TGTGCCAGCAGTGAAGCGATTAAGCAGAGGGCGCGGGACACCGGGGAGCTGTTTTTT	CASSEAIKQRARDTGELFF
once	TRBD2	TRBV14	TRBJ2-2	TGTGCCAGCAGCCAGCGTTGGCTAGCGGGGGGGACCGGGGAGCTGTTTTTT	CASSQRWLAGGTGELFF
few	-	TRBV19	TRBJ2-5	TGTGCCAGTAGTATAGAGTCAGGGGTGAAGACCCAGTACTTC	CASSIESGVKTQYF
-	TRBD1	TRBV4-1	TRBJ2-3	TGCGCCAGCAGCCAAGATTTGGGGACAGGGTGGAATACGCAGTATTTT	CASSQDLGTGWNTQYF
-	TRBD2	TRBV11-2	TRBJ2-7	TGTGCCAGCAGCGACTCCGGGACTAGTAAGTTTGGGCAGTACTTC	CASSDSGTSKFGQYF
-	TRBD1	TRBV7-8	TRBJ1-5	TGTGCCAGCAGCTGGACAGGGAAGCACAATCAGCCCCAGCATTTT	CASSWTGKHNQPQHF
-	-	TRBV19	TRBJ1-4	TGTGCCAGTAGTTCCCGTCGTGCAACTAATGAAAAACTGTTTTTT	CASSSRRATNEKLFF
once	-	TRBV27	TRBJ1-2	TGTGCCAGCAGTTTATACCCGGGACACCTCACGAGGGACAACGGTGGCTACACCTTC	CASSLYPGHLTRDNGGYTF
-	TRBD2	TRBV3-1/TRBV3-2	TRBJ2-7	TGTGTCAGCAGCCAGTTAGCGGGGCGAACGGGAGAGCAGTACTTC	CVSSQLAGRTGEQYF
-	-	TRBV30	TRBJ1-2	TGTGCCTGGAGTGTAGGTGGGGGGGATGGCTACACCTTC	CAWSVGGGDGYTF
-	TRBD1	TRBV6-1	TRBJ1-5	TGTGCCAGCAGTGAAGCGAGGGGGCGGCATCAGCCCCAGCATTTT	CASSEARGRHQPQHF
-	TRBD2	TRBV5-1	TRBJ2-1	TGCGCCAGCAGTAGTTCGGGGGGTTTTTACAATGAGCAGTTCTTC	CASSSSGGFYNEQFF
-	-	TRBV5-1	TRBJ2-1	TGCGCCAGTTCCCGAGGCCGACAGGAGCAGTTCTTC	CASSRGRQEQFF
-	-	TRBV5-8	TRBJ2-7	TGTGCCAGCAGCCGACAGGTGGGCTACGAGCAGTACTTC	CASSRQVGYEQYF
-	-	TRBV7-9	TRBJ2-7	TGTGCCAGCAGCCAAGACGGACGGGGCTACGAGCAGTACTTC	CASSQDGRGYEQYF
-	TRBD2	TRBV5-1	TRBJ2-4	TGCGCCAGCAGCCCCGGGGGGGCCAAAAACATTCAGTACTTC	CASSPGGAKNIQYF
-	TRBD2	TRBV5-4	TRBJ2-3	TGTGCCAGCAGCTGGGGGACTAGCGGGGGAAGAGAGTATTTT	CASSWGTSGGREYF
-	-	TRBV13	TRBJ1-2	TGTGCCAGCAGCTTTGGAGCCAGGGGAAGGAACTATGGCTACACCTTC	CASSFGARGRNYGYTF
-	TRBD1	TRBV5-1	TRBJ1-6	TGCGCCAGCAGCTTGGGGCAGGGGGCGGATTCACCCCTCCACTTT	CASSLGQGADSPLHF
-	-	TRBV7-2	TRBJ1-2	TGTGCCAGCAGCCCGACCGCAGGGCCTCGCTATGGCTACACCTTC	CASSPTAGPRYGYTF
-	-	TRBV5-6	TRBJ2-6	TGTGCCAGCAGCGAGAGGGACTCTGGGGCCAACGTCCTGACTTTC	CASSERDSGANVLTF